This TCR beta chain is from a study of OX40 agonist ivuxolimab in advanced cancers. In the study overall: Partial responses were seen in three patients, one with hepatocellular carcinoma and two with cutaneous melanoma.

The assay was immunoSEQ multiplex PCR, and TCRdb's table has in-frame clones only and misses some. The table has about 46,000 clones, 80% to 90% seen once. The sample was CD4+ or CD8+ T cells sorted from blood, taken in a trial of the OX40 agonist ivuxolimab. This clonotype was obtained from an adult with an advanced solid tumor such as melanoma, head and neck, liver or kidney cancer.

CDR3 in amino acids: CASSLVSNEQFF. CDR3 coding DNA: TGTGCCAGCAGCTTAGTCAGCAATGAGCAGTTCTTC. V and J are TRBV11-3 and TRBJ2-1; D gene uncertain. The CDR3 is 12 residues long. V lost 1 base and J 6 bases, leaving 4 bases between the germline ends. CDR1 SGHNT and CDR2 YENEEA come from the germline V gene.